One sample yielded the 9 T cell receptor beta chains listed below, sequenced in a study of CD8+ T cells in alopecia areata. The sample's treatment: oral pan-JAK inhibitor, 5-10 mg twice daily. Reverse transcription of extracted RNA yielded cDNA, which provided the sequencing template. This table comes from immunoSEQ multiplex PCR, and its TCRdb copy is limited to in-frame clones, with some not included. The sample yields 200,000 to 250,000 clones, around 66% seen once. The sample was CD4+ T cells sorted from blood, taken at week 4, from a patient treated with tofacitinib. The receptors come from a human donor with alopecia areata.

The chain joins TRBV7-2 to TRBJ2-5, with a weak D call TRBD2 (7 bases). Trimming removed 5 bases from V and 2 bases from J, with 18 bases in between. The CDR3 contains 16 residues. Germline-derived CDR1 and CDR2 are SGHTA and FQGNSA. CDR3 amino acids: CASSHLVRGPQETQYF. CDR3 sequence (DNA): TGTGCCAGCAGCCACCTAGTGCGGGGGCCACAAGAGACCCAGTACTTC.

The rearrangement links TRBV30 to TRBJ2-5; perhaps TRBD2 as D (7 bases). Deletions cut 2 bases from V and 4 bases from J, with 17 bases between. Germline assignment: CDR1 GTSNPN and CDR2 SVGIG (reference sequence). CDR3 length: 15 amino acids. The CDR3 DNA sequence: TGTGCCTGGAGTTCCCCCGGGGAGGGGGGAGAGACCCAGTACTTC. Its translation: CAWSSPGEGGETQYF.

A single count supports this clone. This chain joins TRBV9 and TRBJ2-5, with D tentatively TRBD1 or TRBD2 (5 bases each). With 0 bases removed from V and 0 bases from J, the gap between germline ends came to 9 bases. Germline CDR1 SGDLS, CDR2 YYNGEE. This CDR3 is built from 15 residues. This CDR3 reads CASSVGPGHQETQYF. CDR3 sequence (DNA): TGTGCCAGCAGCGTAGGCCCGGGACACCAAGAGACCCAGTACTTC.

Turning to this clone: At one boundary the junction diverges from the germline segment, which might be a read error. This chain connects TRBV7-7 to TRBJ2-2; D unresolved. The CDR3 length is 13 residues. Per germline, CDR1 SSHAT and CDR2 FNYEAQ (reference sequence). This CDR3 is CASSNDLTGELFF. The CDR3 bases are TGTGCTAGCAGCAATGACCTCACCGGGGAGCTGTTTTTT.

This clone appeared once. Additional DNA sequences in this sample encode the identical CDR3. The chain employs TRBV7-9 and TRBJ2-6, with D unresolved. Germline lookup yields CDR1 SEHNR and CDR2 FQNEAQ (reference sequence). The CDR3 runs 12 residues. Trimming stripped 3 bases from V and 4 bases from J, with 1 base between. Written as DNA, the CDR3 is TGTGCCAGCAGCTTGGGGGCCAACGTCCTGACTTTC. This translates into CASSLGANVLTF.

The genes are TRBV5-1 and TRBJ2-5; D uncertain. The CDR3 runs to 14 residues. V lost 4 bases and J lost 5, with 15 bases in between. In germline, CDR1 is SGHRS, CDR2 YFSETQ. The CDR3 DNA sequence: TGCGCCAGCAGCCTGGGCGCCGAGTGGGAGACCCAGTACTTC. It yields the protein CASSLGAEWETQYF.

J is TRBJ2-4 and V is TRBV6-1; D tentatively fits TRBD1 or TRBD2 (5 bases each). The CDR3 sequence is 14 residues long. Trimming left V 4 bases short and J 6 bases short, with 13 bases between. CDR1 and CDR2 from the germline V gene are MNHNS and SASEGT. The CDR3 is CASSAGDGLNIQYF. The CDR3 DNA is TGTGCCAGCAGTGCCGGGGACGGACTAAACATTCAGTACTTC.

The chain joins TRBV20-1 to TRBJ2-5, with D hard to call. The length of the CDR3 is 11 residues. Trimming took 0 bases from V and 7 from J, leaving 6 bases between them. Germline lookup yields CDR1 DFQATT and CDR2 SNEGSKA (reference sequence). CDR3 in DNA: TGCAGTGCTAGAGATGCCCCGACCCAGTACTTC. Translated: CSARDAPTQYF.

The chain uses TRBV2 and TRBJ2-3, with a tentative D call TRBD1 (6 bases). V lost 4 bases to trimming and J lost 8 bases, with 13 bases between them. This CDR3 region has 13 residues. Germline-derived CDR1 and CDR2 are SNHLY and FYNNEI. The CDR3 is CASSATGQGTQYF. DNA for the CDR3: TGTGCCAGCAGTGCTACAGGGCAGGGTACGCAGTATTTT.